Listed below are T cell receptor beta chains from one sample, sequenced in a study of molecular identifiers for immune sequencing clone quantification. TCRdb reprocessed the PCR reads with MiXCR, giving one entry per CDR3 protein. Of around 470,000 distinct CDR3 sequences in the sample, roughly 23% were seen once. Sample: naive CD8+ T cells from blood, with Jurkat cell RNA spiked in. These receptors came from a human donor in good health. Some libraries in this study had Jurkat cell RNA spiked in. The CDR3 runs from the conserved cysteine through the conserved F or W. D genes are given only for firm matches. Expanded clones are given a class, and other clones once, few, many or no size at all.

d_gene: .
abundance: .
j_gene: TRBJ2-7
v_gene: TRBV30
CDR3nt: TGTGCGTGGAGGGGTGCCTCCTACGAGCAGTACTTC
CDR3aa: CAWRGASYEQYF

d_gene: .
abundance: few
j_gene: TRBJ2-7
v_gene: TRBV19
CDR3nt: TGTGCCAGTAGTAGGACAGACTTTCCTCCCGAGCAGTACTTC
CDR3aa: CASSRTDFPPEQYF

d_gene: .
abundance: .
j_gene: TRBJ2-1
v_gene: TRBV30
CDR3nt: TGTGCCTGGAGGGAGAATCTCTACAATGAGCAGTTCTTC
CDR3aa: CAWRENLYNEQFF

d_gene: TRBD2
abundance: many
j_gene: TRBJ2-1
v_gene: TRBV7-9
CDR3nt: TGTGCCAGCACTGGGACTAGCTACAATGAGCAGTTCTTC
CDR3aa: CASTGTSYNEQFF

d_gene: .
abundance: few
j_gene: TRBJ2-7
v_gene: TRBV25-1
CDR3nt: TGTGCCAGCAGTGAATCGGGGGAGGCCTACGAGCAGTACTTC
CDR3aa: CASSESGEAYEQYF

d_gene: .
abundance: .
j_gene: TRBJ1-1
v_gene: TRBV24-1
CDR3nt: TGTGCCACCAGTGATTTGGCGGCAGCTTTCTCGAACACTGAAGCTTTCTTT
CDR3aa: CATSDLAAAFSNTEAFF

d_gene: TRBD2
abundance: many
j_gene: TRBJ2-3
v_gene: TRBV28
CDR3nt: TGTGCCAGCAGTTTACGGGAGGGCGGCACAGATACGCAGTATTTT
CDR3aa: CASSLREGGTDTQYF

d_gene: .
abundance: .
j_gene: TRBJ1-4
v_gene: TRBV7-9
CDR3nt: TGTGCCAGCAGCTTCGTTGAGAGGTTTGAAAAACTGTTTTTT
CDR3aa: CASSFVERFEKLFF

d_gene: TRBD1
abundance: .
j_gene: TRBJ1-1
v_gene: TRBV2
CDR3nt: TGTGCCAGCAGTGAAGGCGAGACAGGGTGGTACACTGAAGCTTTCTTT
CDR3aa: CASSEGETGWYTEAFF

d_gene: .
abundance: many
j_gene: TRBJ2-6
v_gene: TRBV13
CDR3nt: TGTGCCAGCAGCCCCCGGACCTCTGGGGCCAACGTCCTGACTTTC
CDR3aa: CASSPRTSGANVLTF

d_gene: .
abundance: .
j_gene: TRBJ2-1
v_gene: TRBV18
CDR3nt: TGTGCCAGCTCAACGAGGGACAATCCCTACAATGAGCAGTTCTTC
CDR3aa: CASSTRDNPYNEQFF

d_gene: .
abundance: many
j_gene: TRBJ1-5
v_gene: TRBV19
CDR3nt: TGTGCCAGTAGTATAGAAGACGGTAATCAGCCCCAGCATTTT
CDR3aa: CASSIEDGNQPQHF

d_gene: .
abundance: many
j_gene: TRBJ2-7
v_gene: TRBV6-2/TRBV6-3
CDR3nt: TGTGCCAGCAGTTACTCGAGTATGATGGCGGGGGAGCAGTACTTC
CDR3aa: CASSYSSMMAGEQYF

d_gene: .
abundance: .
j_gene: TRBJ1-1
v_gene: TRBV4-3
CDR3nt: TGCGCCAGCAGCCAAGATACATCGGCGTACACTGAAGCTTTCTTT
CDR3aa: CASSQDTSAYTEAFF

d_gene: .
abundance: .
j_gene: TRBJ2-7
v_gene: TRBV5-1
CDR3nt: TGCGCCAGCAGCCCCGAGACAGGACCCTACGAGCAGTACTTC
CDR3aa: CASSPETGPYEQYF

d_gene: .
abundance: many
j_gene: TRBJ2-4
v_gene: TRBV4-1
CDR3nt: TGCGCCAGCAGTCAAGATGAAGCAGGACTAAACATTCAGTACTTC
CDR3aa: CASSQDEAGLNIQYF

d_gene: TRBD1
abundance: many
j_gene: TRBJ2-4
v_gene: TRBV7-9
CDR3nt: TGTGCCAGCACCACCGGGACAGGGGACATTCAGTACTTC
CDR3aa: CASTTGTGDIQYF

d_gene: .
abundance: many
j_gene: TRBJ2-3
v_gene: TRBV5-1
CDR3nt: TGCGCCAGCAGCTTGATAGGGTCCGCAGATACGCAGTATTTT
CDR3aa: CASSLIGSADTQYF

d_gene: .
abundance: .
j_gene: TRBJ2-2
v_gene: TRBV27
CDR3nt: TGTGCCAGCAATTTCCGGGGCGGGTACACCGGGGAGCTGTTTTTT
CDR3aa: CASNFRGGYTGELFF

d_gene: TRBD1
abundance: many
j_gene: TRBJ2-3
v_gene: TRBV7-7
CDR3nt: TGTGCCAGCAGTCGTACAGGGGGAGATACGCAGTATTTT
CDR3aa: CASSRTGGDTQYF

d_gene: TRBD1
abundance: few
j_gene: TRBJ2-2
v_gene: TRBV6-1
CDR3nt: TGTGCCAGCAGTGGTACAGGGGCCCACACCGGGGAGCTGTTTTTT
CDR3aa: CASSGTGAHTGELFF

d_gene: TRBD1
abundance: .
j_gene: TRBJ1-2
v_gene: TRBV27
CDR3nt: TGTGCCAGCAGTTTATCGGGACAGGGGGCCTATGGCTACACCTTC
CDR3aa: CASSLSGQGAYGYTF

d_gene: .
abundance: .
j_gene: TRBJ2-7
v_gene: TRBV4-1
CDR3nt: TGCGCCAGCAGCCAAGTTCAGGGATACGAGCAGTACTTC
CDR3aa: CASSQVQGYEQYF

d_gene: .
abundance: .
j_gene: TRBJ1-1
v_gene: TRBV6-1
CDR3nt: TGTGCCAGCATCCAAGACAGTTGGAACACTGAAGCTTTCTTT
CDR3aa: CASIQDSWNTEAFF

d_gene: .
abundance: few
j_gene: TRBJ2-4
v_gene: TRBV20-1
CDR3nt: TGCAGTGCTGAATACGCGAACAAAAACATTCAGTACTTC
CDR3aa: CSAEYANKNIQYF

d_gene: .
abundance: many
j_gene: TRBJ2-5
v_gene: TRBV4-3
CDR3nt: TGCGCCAGCAGCCAAGACATAGCGAGACAAGAGACCCAGTACTTC
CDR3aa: CASSQDIARQETQYF

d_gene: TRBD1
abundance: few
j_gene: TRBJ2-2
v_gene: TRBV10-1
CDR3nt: TGCGCCAGCAGCAGGGACAGGGGGCTGGCCGGGGAGCTGTTTTTT
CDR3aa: CASSRDRGLAGELFF

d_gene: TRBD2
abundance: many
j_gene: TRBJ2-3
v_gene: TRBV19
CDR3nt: TGTGCCAGTAGTATGGGGACTAGGTCCACAGATACGCAGTATTTT
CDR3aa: CASSMGTRSTDTQYF

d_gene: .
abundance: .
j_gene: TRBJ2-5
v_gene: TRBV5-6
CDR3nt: TGTGCCAGCAGCCCCTCAACACAGTACCAAGAGACCCAGTACTTC
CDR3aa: CASSPSTQYQETQYF

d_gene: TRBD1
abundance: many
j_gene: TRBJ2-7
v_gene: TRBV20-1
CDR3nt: TGCAGTGCTCAACCAGGGACAGGGGGCGAGCAGTACTTC
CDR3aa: CSAQPGTGGEQYF

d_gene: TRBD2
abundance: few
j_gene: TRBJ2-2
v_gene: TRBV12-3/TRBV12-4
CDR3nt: TGTGCCAGCAGTTTCGGGGGAGGGCCAAACACCGGGGAGCTGTTTTTT
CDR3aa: CASSFGGGPNTGELFF

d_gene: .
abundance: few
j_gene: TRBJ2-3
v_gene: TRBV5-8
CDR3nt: TGTGCCAGCAGCTTGGAGGGGTTTACTAGCACAGATACGCAGTATTTT
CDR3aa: CASSLEGFTSTDTQYF

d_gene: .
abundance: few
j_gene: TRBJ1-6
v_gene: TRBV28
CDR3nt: TGTGCCAGCAGTTCGCAGATCGATTCTCCGTGGGATTCACCCCTCCACTTT
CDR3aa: CASSSQIDSPWDSPLHF

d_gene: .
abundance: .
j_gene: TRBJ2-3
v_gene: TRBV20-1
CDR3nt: TGCAGTGCTAGAGATATAGGGGGCACAGATACGCAGTATTTT
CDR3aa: CSARDIGGTDTQYF

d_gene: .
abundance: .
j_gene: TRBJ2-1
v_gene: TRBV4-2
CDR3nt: TGTGCCAGCAGCCCATACGGAGTATACAATGAGCAGTTCTTC
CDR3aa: CASSPYGVYNEQFF

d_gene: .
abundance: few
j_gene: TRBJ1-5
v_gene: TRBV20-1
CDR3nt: TGCAGTGCTAGAGAGGGCTTCAATAGCAATCAGCCCCAGCATTTT
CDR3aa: CSAREGFNSNQPQHF

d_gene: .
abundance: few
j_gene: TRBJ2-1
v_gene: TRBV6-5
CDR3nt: TGTGCCAGCAGCCCCCTAGAGGGGGATGAGCAGTTCTTC
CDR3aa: CASSPLEGDEQFF

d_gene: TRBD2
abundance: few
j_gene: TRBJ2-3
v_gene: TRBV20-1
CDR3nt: TGCAGTGCTTATCCGGGACTAGCGGAGGATACGCAGTATTTT
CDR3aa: CSAYPGLAEDTQYF

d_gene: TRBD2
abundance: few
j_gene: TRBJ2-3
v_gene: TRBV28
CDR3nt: TGTGCCAGCAGCAATCTAGCTGTGGCGGGAGTACTTCGCACAGATACGCAGTATTTT
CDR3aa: CASSNLAVAGVLRTDTQYF

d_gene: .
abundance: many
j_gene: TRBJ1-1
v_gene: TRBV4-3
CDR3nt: TGCGCCAGCAGCCAAGATAGGGGCCTGAACACTGAAGCTTTCTTT
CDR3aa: CASSQDRGLNTEAFF

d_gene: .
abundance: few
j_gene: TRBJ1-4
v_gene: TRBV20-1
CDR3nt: TGCAGTGCTAGAGACGGTCTGCAATCAACTAATGAAAGACTGTTTTTT
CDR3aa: CSARDGLQSTNERLFF

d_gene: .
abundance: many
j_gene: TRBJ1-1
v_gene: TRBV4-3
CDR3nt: TGCGCCAGCAGCCAAGACTGGGGACTTGTTATCGAAGCTTTCTTT
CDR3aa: CASSQDWGLVIEAFF

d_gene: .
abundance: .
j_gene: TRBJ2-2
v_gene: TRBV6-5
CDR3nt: TGTGCCAGCAGTTACTCCTCATCCGGGGAGCTGTTTTTT
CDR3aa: CASSYSSSGELFF

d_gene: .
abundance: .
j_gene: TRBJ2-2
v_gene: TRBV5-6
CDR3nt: TGTACCAGCAGCTTGTCTTTGGGGGCGCAGGTCGAGGAGCTGTTTTTT
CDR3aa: CTSSLSLGAQVEELFF

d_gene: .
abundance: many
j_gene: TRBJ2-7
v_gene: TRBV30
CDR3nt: TGTGCCTGGAATTCAGGTGCCTTTTTCGAGCAGTACTTC
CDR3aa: CAWNSGAFFEQYF

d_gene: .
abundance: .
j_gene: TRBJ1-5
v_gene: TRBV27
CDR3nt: TGTGCCGGCAGTTTCGGCAGGGGCCCTCAGCCCCAGCATTTT
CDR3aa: CAGSFGRGPQPQHF

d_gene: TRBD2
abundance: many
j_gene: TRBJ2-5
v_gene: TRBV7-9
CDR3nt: TGTGCCAGCAGCAGACTAGCGGGGGAGAGAGAGACCCAGTACTTC
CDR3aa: CASSRLAGERETQYF

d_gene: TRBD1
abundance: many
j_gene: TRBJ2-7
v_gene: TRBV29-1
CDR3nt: TGCAGCGTGACAGGGATCGGCTACGAGCAGTACTTC
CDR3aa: CSVTGIGYEQYF

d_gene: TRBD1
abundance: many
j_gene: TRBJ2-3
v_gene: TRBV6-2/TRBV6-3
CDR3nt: TGTGCCAGCTGGACAGGGGCTGATACGCAGTATTTT
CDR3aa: CASWTGADTQYF

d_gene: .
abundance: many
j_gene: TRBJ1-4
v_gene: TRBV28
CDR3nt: TGTGCCAGCAGTTGGGACGGGGGCTCTAAGGAACTGTTTTTT
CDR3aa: CASSWDGGSKELFF

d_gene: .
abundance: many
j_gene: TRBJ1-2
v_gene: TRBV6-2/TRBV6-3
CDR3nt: TGTGCCAGCAGTTATGAGTTACCCGGGCGCGAAGATTCCCCACGAGGCTACACCTTC
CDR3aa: CASSYELPGREDSPRGYTF

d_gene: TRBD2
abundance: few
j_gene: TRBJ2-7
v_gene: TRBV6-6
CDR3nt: TGTGCCAGCAGTCCCCATAGCGGGAGCCCTTACGAGCAGTACTTC
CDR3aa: CASSPHSGSPYEQYF

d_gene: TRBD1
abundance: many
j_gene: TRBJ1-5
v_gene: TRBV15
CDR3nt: TGTGCCACCAGCAGAGTTACCTCGAACAGGGGTGATCAGCCCCAGCATTTT
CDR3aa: CATSRVTSNRGDQPQHF

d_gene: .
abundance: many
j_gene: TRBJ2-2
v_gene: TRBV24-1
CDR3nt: TGTGCCACCAGTGAAGACTCGAACACCGGGGAGCTGTTTTTT
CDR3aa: CATSEDSNTGELFF

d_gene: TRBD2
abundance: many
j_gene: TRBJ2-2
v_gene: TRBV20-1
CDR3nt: TGCAGTGCTAGAGACCCTAGCGGGGGGGTCGTCGGGGAGCTGTTTTTT
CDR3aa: CSARDPSGGVVGELFF

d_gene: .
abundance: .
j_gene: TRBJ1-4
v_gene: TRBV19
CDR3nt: TGTGCCAGTAGTACCGCCTTGGGGGCGGTGGATGAAAAACTGTTTTTT
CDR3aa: CASSTALGAVDEKLFF

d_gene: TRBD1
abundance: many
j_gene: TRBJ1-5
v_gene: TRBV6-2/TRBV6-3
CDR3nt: TGTGCCAGCAGTGGGGACAGCTCGAATCAGCCCCAGCATTTT
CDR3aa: CASSGDSSNQPQHF

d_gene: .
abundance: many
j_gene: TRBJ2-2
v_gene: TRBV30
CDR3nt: TGTGCCTGGAGTGTACTTGGGGATAACACCGGGGAGCTGTTTTTT
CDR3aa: CAWSVLGDNTGELFF

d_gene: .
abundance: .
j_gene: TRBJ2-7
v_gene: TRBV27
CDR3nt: TGTGCCAGCAGTCCCCTGATGCGCTACGAGCAGTACTTC
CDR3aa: CASSPLMRYEQYF

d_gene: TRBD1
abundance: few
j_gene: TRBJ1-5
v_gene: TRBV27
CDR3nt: TGTGCCAGCGGAATTACAGGGGAGAATCAGCCCCAGCATTTT
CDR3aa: CASGITGENQPQHF